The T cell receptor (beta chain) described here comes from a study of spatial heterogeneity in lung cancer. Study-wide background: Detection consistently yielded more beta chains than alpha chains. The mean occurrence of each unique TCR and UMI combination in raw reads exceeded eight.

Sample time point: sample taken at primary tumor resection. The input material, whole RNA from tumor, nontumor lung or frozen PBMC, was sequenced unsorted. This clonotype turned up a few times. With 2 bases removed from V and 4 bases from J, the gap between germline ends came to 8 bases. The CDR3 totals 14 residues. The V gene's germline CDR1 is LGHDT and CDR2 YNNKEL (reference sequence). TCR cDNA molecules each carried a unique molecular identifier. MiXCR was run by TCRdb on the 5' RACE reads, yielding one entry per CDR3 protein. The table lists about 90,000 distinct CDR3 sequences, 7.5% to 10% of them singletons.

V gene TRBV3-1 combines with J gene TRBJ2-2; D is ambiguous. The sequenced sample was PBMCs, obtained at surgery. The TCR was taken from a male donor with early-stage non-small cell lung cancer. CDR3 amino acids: CASSQMPLTGELFF. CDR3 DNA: TGTGCCAGCAGCCAAATGCCCCTCACCGGGGAGCTGTTTTTT.